This is a list of T cell receptor beta chains from one sample in a study of T cells in tumors after PD-1 blockade. Clones were read by immunoSEQ multiplex PCR, and TCRdb kept only the in-frame ones, dropping some. The data contain roughly 15,000 clones, 82% of them singletons. Here the sequenced sample was PBMCs, taken after anti-PD-1 treatment. The receptors shown here come from a human donor with basal cell carcinoma. The CDR3 runs from the conserved cysteine through the conserved F or W. A D gene is named only where the DNA matches it firmly. A row's size may be missing; if present it is once, few, many or a size class.

V gene,clone size,J gene,D gene,CDR3 protein,CDR3 DNA
TRBV18,.,TRBJ2-1,TRBD1,CASSLRTGDNEQFF,TGTGCCAGCTCACTCCGGACAGGGGACAATGAGCAGTTCTTC
TRBV3-1/TRBV3-2,once,TRBJ2-1,.,CASSQASQGRYNEQFF,TGTGCCAGCAGCCAAGCATCCCAGGGGAGATACAATGAGCAGTTCTTC
TRBV6-1,.,TRBJ1-1,.,CASSELRGNTEAFF,TGTGCCAGCAGTGAACTAAGGGGCAACACTGAAGCTTTCTTT
TRBV28,few,TRBJ1-6,.,CASSLMPAGSSPLHF,TGTGCCAGCAGTTTAATGCCCGCCGGTAGTTCACCCCTCCACTTT
TRBV7-9,once,TRBJ2-3,.,CASSVTAGTQGSTDTQYF,TGTGCCAGCAGCGTAACCGCCGGGACTCAAGGGAGCACAGATACGCAGTATTTT
TRBV6-4,.,TRBJ2-3,TRBD1,CASSEGAQGADTQYF,TGTGCCAGCAGTGAAGGGGCACAGGGGGCAGATACGCAGTATTTT
TRBV2,.,TRBJ1-3,.,CASSYTGTGNTIYF,TGTGCCAGCAGTTATACAGGGACTGGAAACACCATATATTTT
TRBV15,.,TRBJ1-2,.,CATSRDGDGYTF,TGTGCCACCAGCAGAGATGGGGATGGCTACACCTTC
TRBV7-9,.,TRBJ1-4,.,CASSRPGLWEKLFF,TGTGCCAGCAGCCGACCTGGACTTTGGGAAAAACTGTTTTTT
TRBV2,once,TRBJ2-1,.,CARSEGGAGAGSSYNEQFF,TGTGCCCGCAGTGAGGGGGGGGCGGGGGCGGGGAGCTCCTACAATGAGCAGTTCTTC
TRBV19,few,TRBJ1-5,TRBD1,CASSFQGGRQPQHF,TGTGCCAGTAGTTTTCAGGGGGGGAGACAGCCCCAGCATTTT
TRBV7-3,.,TRBJ2-5,.,CASSPGDVEETQYF,TGTGCCAGCAGCCCCGGGGACGTAGAAGAGACCCAGTACTTC
TRBV12-5,.,TRBJ2-7,TRBD2,CASGFLLSGSGEQYF,TGTGCTAGTGGTTTCCTCCTTAGCGGGAGTGGCGAGCAGTACTTC
TRBV5-6,.,TRBJ1-1,.,CASSPPSWVGKEAFF,TGTGCCAGCAGCCCCCCGTCATGGGTCGGCAAAGAAGCTTTCTTT
TRBV4-2,.,TRBJ2-5,TRBD2,CASSQGLAGRETQYF,TGTGCCAGCAGCCAAGGACTAGCGGGGCGGGAGACCCAGTACTTC
TRBV9,.,TRBJ2-5,.,CASSVDDRSQETQYF,TGTGCCAGCAGCGTAGATGACAGGTCGCAAGAGACCCAGTACTTC
TRBV27,.,TRBJ2-1,.,CASRQRGVRSYNEQFF,TGTGCCAGCCGTCAACGAGGGGTCCGGTCCTACAATGAGCAGTTCTTC
TRBV7-2,.,TRBJ1-4,TRBD1,CASSFRGGATNEKLFF,TGTGCCAGCAGCTTCCGAGGGGGCGCAACTAATGAAAAACTGTTTTTT
TRBV19,.,TRBJ1-5,.,CASSWGLTNNQPQHF,TGTGCCAGTAGTTGGGGGCTTACGAACAATCAGCCCCAGCATTTT
TRBV19,once,TRBJ2-3,.,CASSIGVGSTEDTQYF,TGTGCCAGTAGTATTGGTGTCGGGAGTACGGAAGATACGCAGTATTTT
TRBV28,.,TRBJ2-2,.,CASSSGILIGTGELFF,TGTGCCAGCAGTTCCGGGATCTTGATTGGCACCGGGGAGCTGTTTTTT
TRBV2,.,TRBJ1-5,TRBD1,CASSGPQGGSQPQHF,TGTGCCAGCAGTGGCCCACAGGGGGGAAGTCAGCCCCAGCATTTT
TRBV2,.,TRBJ2-3,.,CARQIDRNSDTQYF,TGTGCCAGGCAAATCGACAGAAACTCAGATACGCAGTATTTT
TRBV27,.,TRBJ2-5,.,CASSFPGETQYF,TGTGCCAGCAGTTTTCCGGGAGAGACCCAGTACTTC
TRBV2,.,TRBJ2-1,TRBD2,CPRCYGWAREGSSYNEQFF,TGTCCCCGCTGTTATGGGTGGGCGCGGGAGGGGAGCTCCTACAATGAGCAGTTCTTC
TRBV19,once,TRBJ1-5,TRBD1,CASSPDRGHQPQHF,TGTGCCAGTAGTCCTGACAGGGGGCATCAGCCCCAGCATTTT
TRBV25-1,.,TRBJ2-3,TRBD1,CASSEMGQIDTQYF,TGTGCCAGCAGTGAAATGGGACAGATAGATACGCAGTATTTT
TRBV6-2/TRBV6-3,.,TRBJ2-1,.,CASSFFGAEQFF,TGTGCCAGCAGTTTTTTCGGGGCCGAGCAGTTCTTC
TRBV9,few,TRBJ1-3,.,CASSGGLNSGNTIYF,TGTGCCAGCAGCGGGGGGCTCAACTCTGGAAACACCATATATTTT
TRBV4-2,.,TRBJ2-3,.,CASSQIIRTDTQYF,TGTGCCAGCAGCCAGATAATTCGCACAGATACGCAGTATTTT
TRBV7-2,.,TRBJ2-2,TRBD1,CASSLGTGGIGELFF,TGTGCCAGCAGCTTAGGGACAGGGGGCATCGGGGAGCTGTTTTTT
TRBV6-5,.,TRBJ1-2,.,CASSSLTQGMNYGYTF,TGTGCCAGCAGTTCCCTAACTCAGGGGATGAACTATGGCTACACCTTC
TRBV5-1,few,TRBJ2-1,.,CASSLKGDEQFF,TGCGCCAGCAGCTTGAAAGGCGACGAGCAGTTCTTC
TRBV7-2,.,TRBJ2-1,TRBD2,CASSLDPSGNEQFF,TGTGCCAGCAGCTTAGATCCTAGCGGTAATGAGCAGTTCTTC
TRBV7-6,.,TRBJ2-7,.,CASSFGQRSEQYF,TGTGCCAGCAGCTTCGGACAGCGGAGCGAGCAGTACTTC
TRBV7-2,.,TRBJ1-2,.,CASSFGARHGYTF,TGTGCCAGCAGCTTCGGGGCACGACATGGCTACACCTTC
TRBV30,.,TRBJ2-2,TRBD2,CAWSVGLAGGPRTGELFF,TGTGCCTGGAGTGTAGGACTAGCGGGAGGGCCGAGAACCGGGGAGCTGTTTTTT
TRBV2,.,TRBJ2-5,TRBD2,CASSGLAGAEETQYF,TGTGCCAGCAGTGGCCTAGCGGGGGCTGAAGAGACCCAGTACTTC
TRBV4-1,.,TRBJ1-4,.,CASSQGVGRNEKLFF,TGCGCCAGCAGCCAAGGGGTAGGGAGGAATGAAAAACTGTTTTTT
TRBV28,once,TRBJ2-7,TRBD2,CASSLGGRAIYEQYF,TGTGCCAGCAGTTTAGGTGGGAGGGCAATCTACGAGCAGTACTTC
TRBV2,.,TRBJ2-6,.,CASSAPGANVLTF,TGTGCCAGCAGTGCACCTGGGGCCAACGTCCTGACTTTC
TRBV4-2,.,TRBJ1-5,.,CASSFGQSNQPQHF,TGTGCCAGCAGCTTTGGACAGAGCAATCAGCCCCAGCATTTT
TRBV2,.,TRBJ1-3,.,CASYTGNPGNTIYF,TGTGCCAGCTATACAGGGAATCCTGGAAACACCATATATTTT
TRBV6-5,.,TRBJ2-7,.,CASRGQVYEQYF,TGTGCCAGCAGGGGACAAGTCTACGAGCAGTACTTC
TRBV4-2,.,TRBJ2-6,.,CASSQEPRVNSGANVLTF,TGTGCCAGCAGCCAAGAGCCCAGGGTGAACTCTGGGGCCAACGTCCTGACTTTC
TRBV9,.,TRBJ2-7,.,CASSVEGRGTYEQYF,TGTGCCAGCAGCGTAGAGGGCCGGGGAACCTACGAGCAGTACTTC
TRBV12-3/TRBV12-4,.,TRBJ2-1,.,CASSFPGVNEQFF,TGTGCCAGCAGTTTCCCAGGGGTCAATGAGCAGTTCTTC